Listed below are T cell receptor beta chains from one sample, sequenced in a study of blood T cells in healthy people across ages. TCRdb called the 5' RACE reads again in MiXCR, with one record for every CDR3 protein. The sample includes roughly 1 million distinct CDR3 sequences, 25% of them seen just once. This sample was shared with a second study, whose subject was T cells of mothers and their children.

The sample consisted of blood. All receptors derive from a girl aged 2 to 10 in good health. CDR3s include the opening cysteine and the closing phenylalanine or tryptophan. The D gene is left open where the match is weak. The listing skips clone size in some rows; elsewhere it reads once, few, many or a size class.

TRBV6-4	.	.	TRBJ2-3	CASSDSGGPTDTQYF	TGTGCCAGCAGTGACTCGGGGGGACCCACAGATACGCAGTATTTT
TRBV20-1	.	.	TRBJ1-1	CSAGPEGRVAFF	TGCAGTGCTGGCCCGGAGGGGAGGGTAGCTTTCTTT
TRBV2	few	.	TRBJ2-7	CASKGRSNSEQYF	TGTGCCAGCAAGGGGCGGAGTAACTCCGAGCAGTACTTC
TRBV3-1	few	.	TRBJ1-2	CASSQARSIYNYGYTF	TGTGCCAGCAGCCAAGCAAGGAGTATTTATAACTATGGCTACACCTTC
TRBV6-6	few	.	TRBJ2-1	CASSIGTEGEQFF	TGTGCCAGCAGTATCGGGACCGAAGGTGAGCAGTTCTTC
TRBV12-3/TRBV12-4	.	.	TRBJ2-7	CASSTEPGEQYF	TGTGCCAGCAGCACCGAACCGGGGGAGCAGTACTTC
TRBV7-2	many	.	TRBJ2-7	CASSLGVGYEQYF	TGTGCCAGCAGCTTGGGGGTCGGGTACGAGCAGTACTTC
TRBV20-1	.	.	TRBJ2-7	CSAREHHYEQYF	TGCAGTGCTAGAGAACACCACTACGAGCAGTACTTC
TRBV2	.	TRBD2	TRBJ2-1	CASSEVLSASGSYNEQFF	TGTGCCAGCAGTGAAGTATTGAGCGCTAGCGGCTCCTACAATGAGCAGTTCTTC
TRBV29-1	few	.	TRBJ2-5	CSVEVRGVGSETQYF	TGCAGCGTTGAGGTCCGGGGAGTCGGTTCGGAGACCCAGTACTTC
TRBV10-3	many	TRBD1	TRBJ1-1	CAIGPGQGAEAFF	TGTGCCATCGGACCGGGACAGGGGGCTGAAGCTTTCTTT
TRBV18	.	.	TRBJ2-3	CASSPGVSDTQYF	TGTGCCAGCTCACCAGGAGTATCCGATACGCAGTATTTT
TRBV7-2	.	.	TRBJ1-2	CASRSSEGLYYGYTF	TGTGCCAGCAGGTCCAGTGAGGGGTTGTACTATGGCTACACCTTC
TRBV6-1	.	.	TRBJ2-5	CASSEGGTGETQYF	TGTGCCAGCAGTGAAGGGGGAACAGGAGAGACCCAGTACTTC
TRBV12-3/TRBV12-4	.	.	TRBJ2-7	CASSRQAERYEQYF	TGTGCCAGCAGTCGGCAAGCGGAACGCTACGAGCAGTACTTC
TRBV12-3/TRBV12-4	once	.	TRBJ2-7	CASDTESPFYEQYF	TGTGCCAGCGATACAGAATCCCCCTTCTACGAGCAGTACTTC
TRBV5-6	.	TRBD1	TRBJ1-2	CASSLRQGARYGYTF	TGTGCCAGCAGCTTGAGGCAGGGGGCGCGCTATGGCTACACCTTC
TRBV3-1	.	.	TRBJ2-5	CASSQESAWKTQYF	TGTGCCAGCAGCCAAGAATCAGCCTGGAAGACCCAGTACTTC
TRBV7-9	.	.	TRBJ2-7	CASRWGDEQYF	TGTGCCAGCCGGTGGGGGGACGAGCAGTACTTC
TRBV7-9	few	.	TRBJ2-5	CASSPDGGLKKETQYF	TGTGCCAGCAGCCCAGACGGGGGGCTCAAGAAAGAGACCCAGTACTTC
TRBV4-1	.	.	TRBJ2-4	CASSPLDGGGIQYF	TGCGCCAGCAGCCCCCTGGATGGAGGGGGCATTCAGTACTTC
TRBV5-1	once	.	TRBJ1-2	CASSLSLQTVAYTF	TGCGCCAGCAGTTTAAGCCTACAGACTGTGGCCTACACCTTC
TRBV28	few	.	TRBJ1-2	CASTHTPGGYGYTF	TGTGCCAGCACACACACCCCGGGGGGTTATGGCTACACCTTC
TRBV9	few	.	TRBJ2-5	CASSVDQTKGSQYF	TGTGCCAGCAGCGTAGACCAGACGAAGGGGAGCCAGTACTTC
TRBV7-8	few	.	TRBJ1-1	CASSSDDRLNTEAFF	TGTGCCAGCAGCTCCGACGACAGGCTGAACACTGAAGCTTTCTTT
TRBV7-8	few	TRBD2	TRBJ2-1	CASSLAAGVENEQFF	TGTGCCAGCAGCTTAGCGGCGGGAGTAGAAAATGAGCAGTTCTTC
TRBV4-3	.	.	TRBJ2-5	CASSQDRGAGTETQYF	TGCGCCAGCAGCCAAGATAGGGGAGCAGGAACGGAGACCCAGTACTTC
TRBV7-2	.	.	TRBJ2-6	CASSLFLGTGANVLTF	TGTGCCAGCAGCTTATTCTTGGGAACCGGGGCCAACGTCCTGACTTTC
TRBV5-6	few	TRBD2	TRBJ2-1	CASSWAGTSGWDEQFF	TGTGCCAGCAGTTGGGCCGGGACTAGCGGCTGGGATGAGCAGTTCTTC
TRBV29-1	.	.	TRBJ1-1	CSVEFDGNTEAFF	TGCAGCGTTGAATTCGACGGAAACACTGAAGCTTTCTTT
TRBV7-3	.	.	TRBJ1-2	CASSRDGANHGYTF	TGTGCCAGCAGTCGCGACGGGGCAAATCATGGCTACACCTTC
TRBV9	few	TRBD1	TRBJ1-3	CASSVGGQGQGNTIYF	TGTGCCAGCAGCGTAGGGGGACAGGGGCAAGGAAACACCATATATTTT
TRBV20-1	.	.	TRBJ2-5	CSALRGAQETQYF	TGCAGTGCTCTGAGAGGGGCGCAAGAGACCCAGTACTTC
TRBV29-1	.	.	TRBJ2-3	CSVVGWNTDTQYF	TGCAGCGTTGTGGGCTGGAACACAGATACGCAGTATTTT
TRBV11-1	few	.	TRBJ2-1	CASSLGLVTEQFF	TGTGCCAGCAGCTTAGGACTAGTTACGGAGCAGTTCTTC
TRBV3-1	.	.	TRBJ2-4	CASSLPGTDKNIQYF	TGTGCCAGCAGCCTCCCCGGGACCGACAAAAACATTCAGTACTTC
TRBV10-3	few	.	TRBJ2-2	CAISRDGGNTGELFF	TGTGCCATCAGTAGGGACGGAGGTAACACCGGGGAGCTGTTTTTT
TRBV7-9	.	.	TRBJ1-2	CASSLVEGTYYGYTF	TGTGCCAGCAGCTTAGTTGAGGGAACCTACTATGGCTACACCTTC
TRBV7-9	many	TRBD2	TRBJ2-5	CASSTTSGGSETQYF	TGTGCCAGCAGCACGACTAGCGGGGGATCGGAGACCCAGTACTTC